This record covers a single T cell receptor (beta chain). Antigen unknown. V was pared by 2 bases and J by 1 base, with 0 bases of the junction left unmatched. The germline CDR1 and CDR2 sequences are SGHKS and YYEKEE (reference sequence). CDR3 length: 15 residues. This entry is derived from a study of identical twins. Using its own MiXCR run on the 5' RACE reads, TCRdb lists one record per CDR3 protein. The table lists some 600,000 distinct CDR3 sequences, around 7.4% of them singletons, with approximately 1.5% in the top ten. Overall study results and limits: The more abundant beta clonotypes in cord blood had fewer insertions, and memory repertoires did not show this.

In addition, the sample was reused for a study of yellow fever vaccine responses in identical twins.

V gene TRBV5-5 combines with J gene TRBJ2-2; TRBD2 aligns across 9 bases. Input material: PBMCs. This receptor was identified in a woman younger than 30 in good health. CDR3 sequence reads: CASSFSGGNTGELFF. The CDR3 coding sequence is TGTGCCAGCAGCTTTAGCGGGGGGAACACCGGGGAGCTGTTTTTT.